Sequencing of this T cell receptor beta chain was carried out in a study of T cells in Graves' hyperthyroidism and ophthalmopathy. Uncontrolled infection, other autoimmune disease, pregnancy or lactation disqualified patients from enrolment. Each diagnosis drew on symptoms, thyroxine, TRAb, thyroid ultrasound and orbital computed tomography findings. It was at first hyperthyroidism diagnosis, before any ophthalmopathy symptoms, that the blood sample was taken. The sample holds many counts of this clonotype. Its cognate antigen is unknown. Amplification of TCR beta CDR3 regions used RNA as the template. The primer set for the first-round RT-PCR of the TCR CDR3 was HTBI. TCRdb itself ran the multiplex PCR reads through MiXCR, one entry per CDR3 protein. The sample consists of under 350,000 distinct CDR3 sequences, about 25% of them appearing once. Broader study findings: Ophthalmopathy was identified by the model a median about 6.4 months ahead of onset.

V gave up 2 bases and J gave up 4 bases; unmatched junction bases: 14. Germline lookup yields CDR1 MNHEY and CDR2 SVGAGI. CDR3 length: 17 residues. V is TRBV6-5 and J is TRBJ2-7; 7 bases are a match to TRBD2. Specimen: blood. This sequence originates from a man aged 40-49 years with Graves' hyperthyroidism that later progressed to Graves' ophthalmopathy. This chain's CDR3 is CASSYGGGLAGTYEQYF. The CDR3 nucleotides read TGTGCCAGCAGTTACGGGGGGGGGTTAGCGGGTACTTACGAGCAGTACTTC.